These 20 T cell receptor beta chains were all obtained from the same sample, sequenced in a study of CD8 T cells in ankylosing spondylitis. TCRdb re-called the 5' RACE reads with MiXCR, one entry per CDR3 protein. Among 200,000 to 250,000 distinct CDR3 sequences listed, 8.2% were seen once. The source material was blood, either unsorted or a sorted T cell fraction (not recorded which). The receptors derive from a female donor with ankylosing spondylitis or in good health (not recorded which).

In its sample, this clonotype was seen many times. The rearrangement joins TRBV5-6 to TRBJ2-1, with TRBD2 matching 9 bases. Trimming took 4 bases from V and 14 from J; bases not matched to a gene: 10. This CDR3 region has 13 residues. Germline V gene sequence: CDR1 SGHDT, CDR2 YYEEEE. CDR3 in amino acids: CASSLLGTSSKFF. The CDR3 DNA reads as TGTGCCAGCAGCCTCCTTGGGACTAGCTCTAAGTTCTTC.

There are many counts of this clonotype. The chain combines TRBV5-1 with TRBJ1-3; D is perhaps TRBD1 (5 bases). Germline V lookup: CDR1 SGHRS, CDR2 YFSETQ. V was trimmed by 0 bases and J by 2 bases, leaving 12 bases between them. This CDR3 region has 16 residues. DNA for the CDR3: TGCGCCAGCAGCTTGGGAGGAGGGACGGCTGGAAACACCATATATTTT. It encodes CASSLGGGTAGNTIYF.

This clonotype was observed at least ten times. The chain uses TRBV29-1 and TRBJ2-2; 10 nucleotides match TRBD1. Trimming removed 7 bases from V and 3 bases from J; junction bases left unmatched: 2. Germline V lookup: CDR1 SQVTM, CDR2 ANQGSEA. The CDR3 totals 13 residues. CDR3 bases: TGCAGCGGGGGACAGGGGTACACCGGGGAGCTGTTTTTT. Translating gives CSGGQGYTGELFF.

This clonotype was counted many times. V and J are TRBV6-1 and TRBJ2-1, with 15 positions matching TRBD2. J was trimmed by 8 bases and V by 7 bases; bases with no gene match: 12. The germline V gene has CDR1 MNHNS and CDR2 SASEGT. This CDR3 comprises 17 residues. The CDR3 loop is CASNGLAGGQSKDEQFF. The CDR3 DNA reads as TGTGCCAGCAACGGACTAGCGGGAGGGCAGTCGAAGGATGAGCAGTTCTTC.

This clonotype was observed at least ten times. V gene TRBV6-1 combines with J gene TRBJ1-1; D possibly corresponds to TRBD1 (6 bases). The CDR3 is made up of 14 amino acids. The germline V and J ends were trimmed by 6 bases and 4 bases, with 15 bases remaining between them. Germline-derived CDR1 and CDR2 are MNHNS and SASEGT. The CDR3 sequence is CASSARGGVTEAFF. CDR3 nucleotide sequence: TGTGCCAGCAGCGCAAGGGGGGGAGTCACTGAAGCTTTCTTT.

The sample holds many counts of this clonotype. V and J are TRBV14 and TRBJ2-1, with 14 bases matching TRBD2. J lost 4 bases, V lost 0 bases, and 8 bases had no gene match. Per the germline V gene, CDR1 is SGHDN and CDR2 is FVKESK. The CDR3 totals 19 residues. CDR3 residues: CASSQEGTSGSLGYNEQFF. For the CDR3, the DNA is TGTGCCAGCAGCCAAGAGGGGACTAGCGGGAGTTTAGGGTACAATGAGCAGTTCTTC.

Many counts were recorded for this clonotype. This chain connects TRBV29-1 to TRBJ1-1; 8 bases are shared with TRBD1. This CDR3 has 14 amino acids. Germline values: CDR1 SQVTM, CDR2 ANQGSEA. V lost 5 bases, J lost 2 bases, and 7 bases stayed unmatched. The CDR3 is CSVQQPGGNTEAFF. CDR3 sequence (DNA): TGCAGCGTTCAGCAGCCAGGGGGCAACACTGAAGCTTTCTTT.

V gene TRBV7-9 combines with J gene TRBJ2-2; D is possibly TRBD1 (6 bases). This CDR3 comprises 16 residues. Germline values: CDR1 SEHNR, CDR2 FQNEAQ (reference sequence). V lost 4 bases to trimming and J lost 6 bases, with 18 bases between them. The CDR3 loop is CASSSPGHRNAGELFF. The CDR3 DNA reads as TGTGCCAGCAGCTCTCCGGGACACAGAAACGCCGGGGAGCTGTTTTTT.

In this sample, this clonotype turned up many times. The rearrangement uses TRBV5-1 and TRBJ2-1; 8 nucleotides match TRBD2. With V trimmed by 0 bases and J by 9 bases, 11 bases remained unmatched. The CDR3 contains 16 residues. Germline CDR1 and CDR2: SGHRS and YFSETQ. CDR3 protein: CASSLDGGRSLGEQFF. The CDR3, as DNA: TGCGCCAGCAGCTTGGATGGCGGGAGGTCCCTGGGTGAGCAGTTCTTC.

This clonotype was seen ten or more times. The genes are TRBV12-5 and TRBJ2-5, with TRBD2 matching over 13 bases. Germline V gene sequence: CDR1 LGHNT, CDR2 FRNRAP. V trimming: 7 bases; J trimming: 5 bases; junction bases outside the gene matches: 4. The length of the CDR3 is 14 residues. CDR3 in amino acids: CASAWTSGSETQYF. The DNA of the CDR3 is TGTGCTAGTGCCTGGACTAGCGGGAGTGAGACCCAGTACTTC.

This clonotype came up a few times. The CDR3 here is CASSLEGSSPNTGELFF. CDR3 sequence (DNA): TGTGCCAGCAGCTTAGAAGGGTCGTCCCCTAACACCGGGGAGCTGTTTTTT. This rearrangement joins TRBV7-6 to TRBJ2-2; D gene uncertain. The CDR3 runs to 17 residues. Germline CDR1 reads SGHVS; CDR2 reads FNYEAQ. The V and J ends lost 1 base and 2 bases respectively, with 14 bases between them.

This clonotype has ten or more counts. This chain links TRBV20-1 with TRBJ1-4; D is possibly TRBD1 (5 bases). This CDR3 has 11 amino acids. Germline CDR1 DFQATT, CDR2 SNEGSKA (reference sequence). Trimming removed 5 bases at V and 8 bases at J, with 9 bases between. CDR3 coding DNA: TGCAGTGCTCCTTACAGGGAAAAACTGTTTTTT. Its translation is CSAPYREKLFF.

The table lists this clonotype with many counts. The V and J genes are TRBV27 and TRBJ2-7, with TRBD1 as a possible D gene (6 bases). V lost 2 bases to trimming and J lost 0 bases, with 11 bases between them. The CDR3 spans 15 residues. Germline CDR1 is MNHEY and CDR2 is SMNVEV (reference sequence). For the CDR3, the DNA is TGTGCCAGCAGTTTAATGGCAGGGGCCTCCTACGAGCAGTACTTC. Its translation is CASSLMAGASYEQYF.

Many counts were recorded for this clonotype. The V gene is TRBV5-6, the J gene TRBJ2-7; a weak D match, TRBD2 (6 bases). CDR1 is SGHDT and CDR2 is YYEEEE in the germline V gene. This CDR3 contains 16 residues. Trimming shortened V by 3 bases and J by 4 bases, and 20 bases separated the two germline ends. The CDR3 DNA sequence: TGTGCCAGCAGCTCCCTCCTGGGGGGAACCCTTTACGAGCAGTACTTC. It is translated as CASSSLLGGTLYEQYF. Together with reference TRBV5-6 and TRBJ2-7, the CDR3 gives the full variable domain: DAGVTQSPTHLIKTRGQQVTLRCSPKSGHDTVSWYQQALGQGPQFIFQYYEEEERQRGNFPDRFSGHQFPNYSSELNVNALLLGDSALYLCASSSLLGGTLYEQYFGPGTRLTVT.

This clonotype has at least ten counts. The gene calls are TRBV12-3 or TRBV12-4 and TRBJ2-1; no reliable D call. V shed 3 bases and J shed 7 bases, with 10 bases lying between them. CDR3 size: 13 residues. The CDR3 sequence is CASSFGIPNEQFF. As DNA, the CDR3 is TGTGCCAGCAGTTTTGGGATCCCAAATGAGCAGTTCTTC.

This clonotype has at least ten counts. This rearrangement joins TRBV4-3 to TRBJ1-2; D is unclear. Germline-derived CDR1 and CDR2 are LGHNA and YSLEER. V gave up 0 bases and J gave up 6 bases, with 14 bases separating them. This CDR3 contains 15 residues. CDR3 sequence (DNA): TGCGCCAGCAGCCAAGATCGGGGTGGATCGGATGGCTACACCTTC. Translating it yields CASSQDRGGSDGYTF.

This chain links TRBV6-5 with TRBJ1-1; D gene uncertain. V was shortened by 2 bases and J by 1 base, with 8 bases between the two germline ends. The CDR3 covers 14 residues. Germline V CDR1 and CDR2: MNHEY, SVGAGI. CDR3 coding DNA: TGTGCCAGCAGTTACAGGCAGGCGAACACTGAAGCTTTCTTT. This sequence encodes CASSYRQANTEAFF.

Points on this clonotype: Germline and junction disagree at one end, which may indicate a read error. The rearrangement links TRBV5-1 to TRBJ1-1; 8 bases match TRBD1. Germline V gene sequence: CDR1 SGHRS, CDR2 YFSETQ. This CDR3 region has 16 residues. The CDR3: CASSYYGQGGNSEAFF. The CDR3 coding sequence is TGCGCCAGCAGCTACTACGGACAGGGCGGGAACAGTGAAGCTTTCTTT.

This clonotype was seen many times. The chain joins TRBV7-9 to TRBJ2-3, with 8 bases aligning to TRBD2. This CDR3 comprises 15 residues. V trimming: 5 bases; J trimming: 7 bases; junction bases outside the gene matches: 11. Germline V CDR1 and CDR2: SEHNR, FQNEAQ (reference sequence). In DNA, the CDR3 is TGTGCCAGCAGCGACGCCGGGACTAGTGTATATACGCAGTATTTT. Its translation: CASSDAGTSVYTQYF.

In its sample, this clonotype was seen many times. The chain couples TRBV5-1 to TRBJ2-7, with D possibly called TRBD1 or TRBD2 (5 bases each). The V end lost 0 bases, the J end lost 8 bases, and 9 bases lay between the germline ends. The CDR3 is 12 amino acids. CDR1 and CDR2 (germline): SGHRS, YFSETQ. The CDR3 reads CASSLVGDQQYF. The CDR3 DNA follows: TGCGCCAGCAGCTTGGTGGGGGACCAGCAGTACTTC. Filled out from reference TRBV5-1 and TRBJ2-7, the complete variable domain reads KAGVTQTPRYLIKTRGQQVTLSCSPISGHRSVSWYQQTPGQGLQFLFEYFSETQRNKGNFPGRFSGRQFSNSRSEMNVSTLELGDSALYLCASSLVGDQQYFGPGTRLTVT.